One and the same sample provided the 21 T cell receptor beta chains below, sequenced in a study of monozygotic twins with inflammatory bowel disease. TCRdb reanalyzed the 5' RACE reads, giving one entry per CDR3 protein sequence and no DNA. This table holds over 150,000 distinct CDR3 sequences. The sample was blood. The receptors stem from a human donor with ulcerative colitis or Crohn's disease, or a healthy co-twin of an affected twin (not recorded which).

The chain couples TRBV29-1 to TRBJ2-1; absent DNA, TCRdb's TRBD2 call cannot be checked. The CDR3 has 13 residues. Germline lookup yields CDR1 SQVTM and CDR2 ANQGSEA. The chain's CDR3 is CSVYSARVNEQFF.

The chain links TRBV12-3 or TRBV12-4 to TRBJ2-3; without DNA, the TCRdb call of TRBD2 cannot be checked. This CDR3 contains 16 residues. CDR3 sequence: CASSLSGTSGTDTQYF.

The chain has TRBV20-1 and TRBJ2-7; TCRdb picks TRBD1, but there is no DNA to check that call. Germline CDR1 reads DFQATT; CDR2 reads SNEGSKA (reference sequence). The CDR3 is 13 residues long. The CDR3 sequence is CSATVGAVYEQYF.

V usage is TRBV11-2 and J usage is TRBJ1-5. Looked up from germline, CDR1 is SGHAT and CDR2 is FQNNGV. The CDR3 is made up of 17 amino acids. The CDR3 spells CASSLDDPEGINQPQHF. Supplemented by reference TRBV11-2 and TRBJ1-5, the full variable domain reads EAGVAQSPRYKIIEKRQSVAFWCNPISGHATLYWYQQILGQGPKLLIQFQNNGVVDDSQLPKDRFSAERLKGVDSTLKIQPAKLEDSAVYLCASSLDDPEGINQPQHFGDGTRLSIL.

The chain couples TRBV7-2 to TRBJ1-1. The CDR3 has 14 residues. Germline assignment: CDR1 SGHTA and CDR2 FQGNSA. CDR3: CASSAKAGYTEAFF.

J is TRBJ2-7 and V is TRBV7-9; the TCRdb call, TRBD1, lacks DNA for checking. CDR1 and CDR2 from the germline V gene are SEHNR and FQNEAQ (reference sequence). The CDR3 is 13 residues long. The CDR3 is CASSVDSLYEQYF.

The chain combines TRBV5-1 with TRBJ1-6. The CDR3 loop spans 14 amino acids. CDR1 and CDR2 from the germline V gene are SGHRS and YFSETQ. This CDR3 reads CASSLSGIDSPLHF.

The V and J genes are TRBV11-2 and TRBJ2-3; TCRdb picks TRBD2, but there is no DNA to check that call. The CDR3 covers 15 residues. Looked up from germline, CDR1 is SGHAT and CDR2 is FQNNGV. The CDR3 spells CASSRGREGADTQYF.

The chain has TRBV11-2 and TRBJ2-2. Germline assignment: CDR1 SGHAT and CDR2 FQNNGV. The CDR3 has 14 residues. The CDR3 protein is CASRPSGNTGELFF.

The chain carries TRBV2 and TRBJ2-5. The CDR3 length is 15 residues. Germline V gives CDR1 SNHLY, CDR2 FYNNEI. The CDR3 region is CASSPTRVSQETQYF.

This chain connects TRBV5-6 to TRBJ2-3; as DNA is missing, the TRBD2 call by TCRdb cannot be tested. Per germline, CDR1 SGHDT and CDR2 YYEEEE. The CDR3 is made up of 14 amino acids. The CDR3 protein is CVSSGGEGTDTQYF.

The rearrangement uses TRBV7-3 and TRBJ2-3. The CDR3 spans 13 residues. Germline CDR1 is SGHTA and CDR2 is FQGTGA. CDR3 protein: CASSFFSTDTQYF.

This chain's CDR3 is CASSNNRQGGYEQYF. V gene TRBV5-8 combines with J gene TRBJ2-7; TCRdb's assignment of TRBD1 cannot be checked, as there is no DNA. The CDR3 spans 15 residues. Germline assignment: CDR1 SGHTS and CDR2 YDEGEE.

The chain joins TRBV28 to TRBJ2-6; TCRdb's D call of TRBD1 is untestable without DNA. The CDR3 spans 18 residues. Germline V gene sequence: CDR1 MDHEN, CDR2 SYDVKM. The CDR3 sequence is CASNRPGQVLSGANVLTF.

This chain links TRBV5-4 with TRBJ2-2; TCRdb's assignment of TRBD1 cannot be checked, as there is no DNA. The CDR3 has 15 residues. Per germline, CDR1 SGHNT and CDR2 YYREEE (reference sequence). The chain's CDR3 is CASSLGTQNTGELFF. Variable domain in full (rest from reference TRBV5-4 and TRBJ2-2): ETGVTQSPTHLIKTRGQQVTLRCSSQSGHNTVSWYQQALGQGPQFIFQYYREEENGRGNFPPRFSGLQFPNYSSELNVNALELDDSALYLCASSLGTQNTGELFFGEGSRLTVL.

The chain uses TRBV29-1 and TRBJ2-3; TCRdb's assignment of TRBD2 cannot be checked, as there is no DNA. The CDR3 totals 13 residues. CDR1 is SQVTM and CDR2 is ANQGSEA in the germline V gene. CDR3 amino acids: CSAKGRRTDTQYF.

V usage is TRBV29-1 and J usage is TRBJ2-1; no DNA is available, so the TRBD1 call from TCRdb remains unchecked. Germline CDR1 and CDR2: SQVTM and ANQGSEA. This CDR3 is 12 amino acids long. This chain's CDR3 is CSVTTGWNEQFF.

The rearrangement uses TRBV20-1 and TRBJ2-1; there is no DNA to check the TCRdb D call of TRBD2. This CDR3 is built from 18 residues. CDR1 and CDR2 (germline): DFQATT, SNEGSKA (reference sequence). The CDR3 sequence is CSARHSSGLAGQPGRQFF.

The J gene is TRBJ1-6, the V gene TRBV7-6; without DNA, the TCRdb call of TRBD1 cannot be checked. The CDR3 totals 15 residues. The germline V gene encodes CDR1 SGHVS and CDR2 FNYEAQ. CDR3 in amino acids: CASSPGQPPNSPLHF.

The gene calls are TRBV6-1 and TRBJ2-5; TCRdb selects TRBD1, and the lack of DNA leaves this call unchecked. Germline assignment: CDR1 MNHNS and CDR2 SASEGT. The CDR3 covers 15 residues. CDR3 residues: CASSAPGTNQETQYF.

This rearrangement joins TRBV27 to TRBJ2-3; TCRdb's assignment of TRBD2 cannot be checked, as there is no DNA. This CDR3 contains 13 residues. In germline, CDR1 is MNHEY, CDR2 SMNVEV (reference sequence). This chain's CDR3 is CASSLGLSVTQYF.